The entry that follows covers one TCR beta chain sequence. Its antigen remains unknown. These data originate in a study of PD-1 blockade in classical Hodgkin lymphoma. At the level of the study: The nivolumab dose that patients received was 3 mg/kg, given intravenously every 2 weeks. Study conclusions and caveats: Newly diagnosed and completely responding patients shared comparable baseline diversity. Later analyses included only patients treated at least 1 year post-ASCT.

There are 14 residues in the CDR3. V shed 4 bases, J shed 6 bases, and the junction held 5 bases outside the gene matches. Germline lookup yields CDR1 SGHAT and CDR2 FQNNGV. Exposure to brentuximab vedotin varied, and each patient had relapsed following autologous stem cell transplantation. Data came from immunoSEQ multiplex PCR; TCRdb stores just in-frame clones and leaves some out. Among 40,000 to 55,000 clones listed, more than 70% were seen once. The TCR sequence derives from a human donor with classical Hodgkin lymphoma. Source: peripheral blood mononuclear cells (PBMCs), taken at baseline. The rearrangement uses TRBV11-2 and TRBJ1-4, with 7 positions matching TRBD1. The DNA of the CDR3 is TGTGCCAGCAGCTCTACAGGGGTTTATGAAAAACTGTTTTTT. This codes for CASSSTGVYEKLFF.